The next 20 T cell receptor beta chains were all read from a single sample in a study of blood T cell repertoires in COVID-19 (dated by TCRdb to about 2020). Libraries were made using the immunoSEQ multiplex PCR assay. TCRdb stores this immuneACCESS table with in-frame sequences only. Part of the clones is absent; in the studies checked, under half of the shortfall reflects unresolved V genes, and no reason is known for the rest. This sample gives 70,000 to 85,000 clones in total; around 82% of them show up just once. 39% of the sample goes to the ten largest clones. Source material: peripheral blood. These receptors were taken from a man older than 75 with active or convalescent COVID-19.

The chain couples TRBV11-2 to TRBJ1-1; TRBD1 might be the D (5 bases). V was trimmed by 1 base and J by 1 base, leaving 10 bases between them. Germline-derived CDR1 and CDR2 are SGHAT and FQNNGV. This CDR3 comprises 15 residues. CDR3 bases: TGTGCCAGCAGCTTAGGGTCCAGGGCGAACACTGAAGCTTTCTTT. Its translation: CASSLGSRANTEAFF. Complete variable domain (other parts from reference TRBV11-2 and TRBJ1-1): EAGVAQSPRYKIIEKRQSVAFWCNPISGHATLYWYQQILGQGPKLLIQFQNNGVVDDSQLPKDRFSAERLKGVDSTLKIQPAKLEDSAVYLCASSLGSRANTEAFFGQGTRLTVV.

This chain joins TRBV2 and TRBJ1-2; 7 bases line up with TRBD1. The CDR3 extends over 14 amino acids. Germline trimming cut 3 bases from V and 0 bases from J; bases unmatched to any gene: 1. Germline lookup yields CDR1 SNHLY and CDR2 FYNNEI. CDR3 region: CASSETGTNYGYTF. The CDR3 DNA is TGTGCCAGCAGTGAGACAGGGACTAACTATGGCTACACCTTC.

This chain connects TRBV5-5 to TRBJ1-4, with D tentatively TRBD1 (6 bases). The germline V and J ends were trimmed by 2 bases and 11 bases, with 25 bases remaining between them. This CDR3 is built from 17 residues. Germline CDR1 SGHKS, CDR2 YYEKEE (reference sequence). CDR3 nucleotide sequence: TGTGCCAGCAGCTTCGAAGGTAAACAGGGTTTCACCGAGAAACTGTTTTTT. Its protein is CASSFEGKQGFTEKLFF. The full variable domain, with the rest looked up from reference TRBV5-5 and TRBJ1-4, is DAGVTQSPTHLIKTRGQQVTLRCSPISGHKSVSWYQQVLGQGPQFIFQYYEKEERGRGNFPDRFSARQFPNYSSELNVNALLLGDSALYLCASSFEGKQGFTEKLFFGSGTQLSVL.

The CDR3 DNA follows: TGCGCCAGCAGCCAAGAGGCGACAGCTATAATCTACAATGAGCAGTTCTTC. This codes for CASSQEATAIIYNEQFF. V and J are TRBV4-1 and TRBJ2-1; D may be TRBD1 (5 bases). The germline V gene encodes CDR1 MGHRA and CDR2 YSYEKL. V gave up 0 bases and J gave up 3 bases, with 15 bases separating them. The CDR3 has 17 residues.

The chain carries TRBV7-8 and TRBJ1-5; 7 bases match TRBD1. The junction had 8 bases not matched to a gene; V was cut back by 0 bases and J by 6 bases. From germline, CDR1 is SGHVS and CDR2 FQNEAQ. This CDR3 comprises 16 residues. CDR3 DNA: TGTGCCAGCAGCTTAGCATCGGCAGGGGGTTTTCAGCCCCAGCATTTT. This encodes CASSLASAGGFQPQHF.

V and J are TRBV28 and TRBJ2-7; no definite D call. Germline V CDR1 and CDR2: MDHEN, SYDVKM. The CDR3 sequence is 15 residues long. V lost 1 base, J lost 2 bases, and 12 bases lay in between. The CDR3 loop is CASSLFWRQPYEQYF. The CDR3 DNA follows: TGTGCCAGCAGTTTATTTTGGCGGCAGCCCTACGAGCAGTACTTC.

The chain uses TRBV18 and TRBJ2-1, with 9 bases identical to TRBD1. The length of the CDR3 is 16 residues. V dropped 4 bases and J dropped 9; count of bases not matched to a gene: 13. The germline V gene has CDR1 KGHSH and CDR2 LQKENI. This chain's CDR3 is CASSLSGTGFTSEQFF. DNA for the CDR3: TGTGCCAGCTCACTTTCCGGGACAGGGTTTACAAGTGAGCAGTTCTTC.

This clone was seen a few times. The chain uses TRBV20-1 and TRBJ2-2; D unresolved. CDR3 length equals 11 residues. V was cut by 7 bases and J by 8 bases, with 11 bases left in between. Germline CDR1 and CDR2: DFQATT and SNEGSKA (reference sequence). CDR3 amino acids: CSVSGSGELFF. The CDR3 nucleotides read TGCAGTGTTTCAGGCTCGGGGGAGCTGTTTTTT.

V usage is TRBV6-2 or TRBV6-3 and J usage is TRBJ1-2; 8 bases agree with TRBD1. V gave up 2 bases and J gave up 0 bases; unmatched junction bases: 8. Germline CDR1 is MNHEY and CDR2 is SVGEGT. There are 17 residues in the CDR3. CDR3 in DNA: TGTGCCAGCAGTTACACACTCGGACAGGGCGCTAACTATGGCTACACCTTC. This encodes CASSYTLGQGANYGYTF.

In this sample, this clone turned up once. This chain links TRBV2 with TRBJ2-7; tentatively, D is TRBD1 (5 bases). The germline gives CDR1 SNHLY, CDR2 FYNNEI. Between the trimmed V and J ends, which lost 6 bases and 7 bases, there was a span of 16 bases. The CDR3 runs 13 residues. CDR3: CASRHRGLGEQYF. The DNA of the CDR3 is TGTGCCAGCAGGCATAGGGGTTTGGGAGAGCAGTACTTC.

The chain combines TRBV5-4 with TRBJ1-1; D remains ambiguous. Looked up from germline, CDR1 is SGHNT and CDR2 is YYREEE (reference sequence). The V and J ends lost 0 bases and 3 bases respectively, with 6 bases between them. This CDR3 has 13 residues. The CDR3 is CASSLGRDTEAFF. The CDR3 DNA reads TGTGCCAGCAGCTTGGGAAGAGACACTGAAGCTTTCTTT.

V and J are TRBV18 and TRBJ1-5; the match to TRBD1 covers 10 bases. V dropped 5 bases and J dropped 2; count of bases not matched to a gene: 3. The CDR3 runs 15 residues. Germline loops: CDR1 KGHSH, CDR2 LQKENI. CDR3 nucleotides: TGTGCCAGCTCAGGCGGGACAGGGGGCAATCAGCCCCAGCATTTT. Translation gives CASSGGTGGNQPQHF. Drawing the rest from reference TRBV18 and TRBJ1-5, the complete variable domain is NAGVMQNPRHLVRRRGQEARLRCSPMKGHSHVYWYRQLPEEGLKFMVYLQKENIIDESGMPKERFSAEFPKEGPSILRIQQVVRGDSAAYFCASSGGTGGNQPQHFGDGTRLSIL.

The chain couples TRBV11-3 to TRBJ2-7; 7 bases are shared with TRBD1. The V segment lost 5 bases and the J segment 3 bases; nucleotides outside the gene matches: 4. The V gene's germline CDR1 is SGHNT and CDR2 YENEEA. The CDR3 totals 13 residues. The CDR3 sequence: CASSPGTDYEQYF. The CDR3 nucleotides are TGTGCCAGCAGCCCGGGGACAGACTACGAGCAGTACTTC.

In this sample, this clone turned up once. This rearrangement joins TRBV20-1 to TRBJ1-1; 7 nucleotides match TRBD1. V lost 6 bases and J lost 10; bases outside the gene matches: 8. The length of the CDR3 is 11 residues. Germline-derived CDR1 and CDR2 are DFQATT and SNEGSKA (reference sequence). CDR3 in amino acids: CSAQQGLIAFF. Written as DNA, the CDR3 is TGCAGTGCCCAACAGGGGCTAATAGCTTTCTTT.

The gene calls are TRBV10-3 and TRBJ2-3, with a possible D match to TRBD2 (7 bases). Trimming stripped 6 bases from V and 4 bases from J, with 17 bases between. CDR3 size: 15 residues. Germline loops: CDR1 ENHRY, CDR2 SYGVKD. The CDR3 DNA sequence: TGTGCCATCAGCCCCGGGGGCGGGAGTTCAGATACGCAGTATTTT. Its translation is CAISPGGGSSDTQYF.

V usage is TRBV3-1 (or the pseudogene TRBV3-2) and J usage is TRBJ2-2, with 12 positions matching TRBD2. Germline V gives CDR1 LGHDT, CDR2 YNNKEL (reference sequence). This CDR3 contains 18 residues. After removal of 4 bases from V and 6 bases from J, the junction contained 12 bases not matched to a gene. DNA for the CDR3: TGTGCCAGCAGCCGGTCCGAGGCTAGCGGGAGGGGGGCCGGGGAGCTGTTTTTT. Translating it yields CASSRSEASGRGAGELFF.

The CDR3 DNA is TGTGCCAGCAGCTTACGGGAATCGGGGGACAATGAGCAGTTCTTC. Amino acids: CASSLRESGDNEQFF. The chain is built from TRBV7-8 and TRBJ2-1; tentative D call: TRBD2 (6 bases). Germline lookup yields CDR1 SGHVS and CDR2 FQNEAQ. The CDR3 is 15 amino acids. The germline V and J ends were trimmed by 2 bases and 5 bases, with 13 bases remaining between them.

This chain links TRBV7-9 with TRBJ1-1; 7 bases are shared with TRBD1. The CDR3 runs to 14 residues. V was pared by 5 bases and J by 0 bases, with 3 bases of the junction left unmatched. Germline lookup yields CDR1 SEHNR and CDR2 FQNEAQ (reference sequence). The CDR3 DNA follows: TGTGCCAGCAGCCCGGGACAGTTGAACACTGAAGCTTTCTTT. It codes for CASSPGQLNTEAFF.

CDR3 DNA sequence: TGCGCCAGCAGCCAGGGGTCGCAGCTTACTAGAAACTATGGCTACACCTTC. This translates into CASSQGSQLTRNYGYTF. The gene calls are TRBV4-1 and TRBJ1-2; D is unclear. Deletions cut 3 bases from V and 2 bases from J, with 19 bases between. Per the germline V gene, CDR1 is MGHRA and CDR2 is YSYEKL. This CDR3 region has 17 residues.

This chain links TRBV7-9 with TRBJ2-5; the match to TRBD2 covers 8 bases. V lost 5 bases to trimming and J lost 1 base; unmatched junction nucleotides: 0. In germline, CDR1 is SEHNR, CDR2 FQNEAQ (reference sequence). The CDR3 has 13 residues. CDR3 amino acids: CASSTSGQETQYF. As DNA, the CDR3 is TGTGCCAGCAGCACTAGCGGCCAAGAGACCCAGTACTTC.